Here is one TCR delta chain with its context. This sequence is one base from a far larger clone and is likely a read error. The identical CDR3 is also encoded by other nucleotide sequences in the sample. The data originate from a study of γδ T cells in repeated Plasmodium falciparum infection. TCRdb reanalyzed the multiplex PCR reads using CATT. The top ten clones hold more than 7% of a sample with roughly 90,000 delta-chain clones, more than 1.4% of them seen once. V gave up 4 bases and J gave up 3 bases, with 18 bases separating them. The CDR3 has 16 residues. Per the germline V gene, CDR1 is TSWWSYY and CDR2 is QGS. Vgamma9/Vdelta2+ and Vdelta2-negative gammadelta T cells were flow-sorted from PBMC for bulk sequencing.

Sample: gamma-delta T cells from blood. The chain is built from TRDV1 and TRDJ1; a weak D match, TRDD2 (5 bases). TCRdb lists no J gene, so it was determined here by aligning the DNA to germline. The TCR was taken from a pool of human donors (malaria-infected and uninfected, not separated). This CDR3 is CALGGPTGLLADKLIF. DNA for the CDR3: TGTGCTCTTGGGGGTCCGACAGGCCTTCTCGCCGATAAACTCATCTTT.